This T cell receptor beta chain derives from a study of CD8 T cells in Susac syndrome. Overall study findings and caveats: As the study acknowledged, the number of individuals who were part of its TCR sequencing and HLA analysis was relatively small.

Sequencing of TCR beta was performed on blood CD8+ and CD4+ T cells. TEMRA cells were FACS-enriched, while CD8+ and CD4+ T cells were negatively isolated. An amount of RNA that ranged from roughly 0.5 to 1 ug was reverse transcribed with random hexamers. The authors amplified TCR beta CDR3 across 54 Vbeta and 13 Jbeta using immunoSEQ multiplex PCR. Each CDR3 protein gets one entry after TCRdb re-called the immunoSEQ multiplex PCR reads with MiXCR. The data show around 280,000 distinct CDR3 sequences, approximately 81% seen once. As regards this clonotype: The antigen is not known.

V was shortened by 4 bases and J by 6 bases, with 12 bases between the two germline ends. This CDR3 comprises 13 residues. Looked up from germline, CDR1 is KGHSY and CDR2 is FQNENV. This sequence originates from a human donor with multiple sclerosis. Material for sequencing was CD8+ T cells from PBMCs. The chain recombines TRBV16 with TRBJ1-2, with unresolved D. This CDR3 is CASSRRASDGYTF. DNA of the CDR3: TGTGCCAGCAGCCGCCGGGCGAGCGATGGCTACACCTTC.